The 23 T cell receptor beta chains reported below all come from one sample, sequenced in a study of breast tumors, draining lymph nodes, adjacent tissues. TCRdb passed the multiplex PCR reads through MiXCR, listing each CDR3 protein once. The sample lists roughly 260,000 distinct CDR3 sequences, more than 30% occurring once. Axillary draining lymph nodes of breast cancer patients supplied the node samples. Sequencing input: axillary lymph node tissue. These TCRs come from a female donor with breast cancer. Some clones in this sample may be carry-over from other donors' samples.

Ten or more counts support this clonotype. This sequence joins TRBV6-5 and TRBJ2-5, with 9 bases identical to TRBD1. Germline V lookup: CDR1 MNHEY, CDR2 SVGAGI. There are 17 residues in the CDR3. The trim removed 5 bases at V and 2 bases at J, leaving 12 bases unmatched. The CDR3 nucleotides read TGTGCCAGCAGTCATTTTTCCGGGACAGGGACTCAAGAGACCCAGTACTTC. Translation: CASSHFSGTGTQETQYF.

The sample holds many counts of this clonotype. V gene TRBV2 combines with J gene TRBJ2-1, with TRBD1 matching over 8 bases. Germline V lookup: CDR1 SNHLY, CDR2 FYNNEI. The CDR3 has 14 amino acids. V dropped 6 bases and J dropped 9; count of bases not matched to a gene: 10. The CDR3 DNA is TGTGCCAGCAGACCGGGACAGGTACTTAGTGAGCAGTTCTTC. Translated: CASRPGQVLSEQFF.

This clonotype was counted once. This chain connects TRBV6-5 to TRBJ1-2, with unresolved D. CDR3 length: 11 amino acids. Germline lookup yields CDR1 MNHEY and CDR2 SVGAGI. V lost 7 bases, J lost 7 bases, and 10 bases lay in between. The CDR3 here is CASTLPGGYTF. CDR3 sequence (DNA): TGTGCCAGCACCCTACCGGGTGGCTACACCTTC.

A note on this clonotype: One junction end disagrees with the germline gene, perhaps due to a read error. V and J are TRBV10-1 and TRBJ1-2; no clear D. CDR1 is WNHNN, CDR2 SYGVQD, per germline (reference sequence). This CDR3 has 12 amino acids. CDR3 nucleotide sequence: TGTGCCAGCAGTTTATTTGGGTATGGCTACACCTTC. Protein product: CASSLFGYGYTF.

There are many counts of this clonotype. The chain joins TRBV5-8 to TRBJ2-1; 14 bases align to TRBD2. Germline CDR1 is SGHTS and CDR2 is YDEGEE. This CDR3 has 16 amino acids. The J segment lost 7 bases and the V segment lost 0 bases, leaving 3 bases of the junction unmatched. As DNA, the CDR3 is TGTGCCAGCAGCTTGGTGCGGACTAGCGGGAGGAATGAGCAGTTCTTC. Its protein is CASSLVRTSGRNEQFF.

Turning to this clonotype: Lacking the conserved final phenylalanine or tryptophan, this CDR3 likely reflects a read error. Because the CDR3's place on the DNA is in doubt, the DNA is left out and the CDR3 is given as listed by TCRdb. The chain has TRBV19 and TRBJ2-5; whether TRBD2, the table's D call, matches the DNA was not checked. Germline CDR1 reads LNHDA; CDR2 reads SQIVND (reference sequence). 10 amino acids form the CDR3, both terminal residues included. The CDR3: CASSINTGVA.

As concerns this clonotype: Given a much more abundant clone one base away, this may be a read error. The chain employs TRBV3-1 and TRBJ2-7; weak D call: TRBD2 (6 bases). The J call may be faulty, since TRBJ2-1 better matches the DNA end. Germline CDR1 and CDR2: LGHDT and YNNKEL (reference sequence). The CDR3 runs 12 residues. CDR3 in amino acids: CASTDRGGEQFF. The CDR3 coding sequence is TGTGCCAGCACCGACCGGGGAGGTGAGCAGTTCTTC.

This clonotype was counted ten times or more. The rearrangement joins TRBV5-1 to TRBJ2-1; TRBD2 matches at 11 bases. V gave up 3 bases and J gave up 5 bases; unmatched junction bases: 1. Per the germline V gene, CDR1 is SGHRS and CDR2 is YFSETQ. The CDR3 has 14 residues. The CDR3 is CASSWTSGHNEQFF. The CDR3 nucleotides are TGCGCCAGCAGCTGGACTAGCGGGCACAATGAGCAGTTCTTC.

The chain uses TRBV4-1 and TRBJ1-2; D is unresolved. Per germline, CDR1 MGHRA and CDR2 YSYEKL. The CDR3 contains 13 residues. Trimming took off 1 base at V and 4 bases at J, with 7 bases between the two ends. Here the CDR3 DNA reads TGCGCCAGCAGCCAAGTAGCCAGCTATGGCTACACCTTC. The encoded protein is CASSQVASYGYTF.

This clonotype was seen repeatedly, ten times or more. CDR3 in amino acids: CASSYVSGGLVHTGELFF. The CDR3 DNA reads as TGTGCCAGCAGTTACGTGTCCGGCGGCCTAGTCCACACCGGGGAGCTGTTTTTT. The rearrangement links TRBV6-6 to TRBJ2-2; D unresolved. Trimming took off 2 bases at V and 3 bases at J, with 19 bases between the two ends. The germline V gene has CDR1 MNHNY and CDR2 SVGAGI (reference sequence). The CDR3 sequence is 18 residues long.

Of note for this clonotype: An end of the junction differs from the germline gene, which may be a read error. This chain links TRBV3-1 with TRBJ2-5, with D possibly being TRBD1 or TRBD2 (5 bases each). The CDR3 sequence is 13 residues long. Germline lookup yields CDR1 LGHDT and CDR2 YNNKEL (reference sequence). The CDR3 is CASSRQGTGNEFF. DNA of the CDR3: TGTGCCAGCAGCCGACAAGGGACGGGGAATGAGTTCTTC.

This clonotype was seen ten or more times. This rearrangement joins TRBV9 to TRBJ2-1; 10 nucleotides line up with TRBD2. This CDR3 is 13 amino acids long. CDR1 SGDLS and CDR2 YYNGEE come from the germline V gene. J lost 7 bases, V lost 7 bases, and 5 bases had no gene match. CDR3 residues: CASASGRGNEQFF. In nucleotides, the CDR3 is TGTGCCAGCGCTAGCGGGAGAGGAAATGAGCAGTTCTTC.

This clonotype was counted many times. V usage is TRBV5-8 and J usage is TRBJ2-2; TRBD1 is a possible D gene (5 bases). Germline V CDR1 and CDR2: SGHTS, YDEGEE. Trimming cost V 4 bases and J 4 bases, with 11 bases left between them. This CDR3 contains 14 residues. The CDR3, as DNA: TGTGCCAGCAGCCTCAGGGAAGGCACCGGGGAGCTGTTTTTT. This sequence encodes CASSLREGTGELFF.

At least ten counts were recorded for this clonotype. The V call is TRBV24-1, the J call TRBJ2-7; tentative D call: TRBD1 (5 bases). The V gene's germline CDR1 is KGHDR and CDR2 SFDVKD. This CDR3 is 11 amino acids long. The ends were cut back, 9 bases at V and 5 bases at J, with 10 bases in the middle. The CDR3 DNA sequence: TGTGCCACCGGGCAGGGCAACGAGCAGTACTTC. This gives the protein CATGQGNEQYF.

The chain has TRBV9 and TRBJ2-7, with a possible D match to TRBD2 (5 bases). The germline gives CDR1 SGDLS, CDR2 YYNGEE. The CDR3 extends over 15 amino acids. With 0 bases removed from V and 0 bases from J, the gap between germline ends came to 10 bases. The CDR3 here is CASSVDETISYEQYF. CDR3 nucleotides: TGTGCCAGCAGCGTAGATGAGACTATCTCCTACGAGCAGTACTTC.

This clonotype showed up many times. The chain has TRBV5-1 and TRBJ2-7, with 8 nucleotides matching TRBD1. Germline CDR1 reads SGHRS; CDR2 reads YFSETQ. The CDR3 is 16 amino acids. With 0 bases clipped from V and 9 bases from J, the junction kept 14 bases outside the gene matches. The CDR3 bases are TGCGCCAGCAGCTTGGCCCACGGACAGGGCCCATCTGTGCAGTACTTC. Amino acid sequence: CASSLAHGQGPSVQYF.

This clonotype came up once. The chain uses TRBV7-8 and TRBJ1-3; no clear D. Germline assignment: CDR1 SGHVS and CDR2 FQNEAQ. With 9 bases removed from V and 12 bases from J, the gap between germline ends came to 9 bases. The CDR3 is 9 residues long. The CDR3 sequence is CARPTSIYF. For the CDR3, the DNA is TGTGCCAGACCGACTAGCATATATTTT. Together with reference TRBV7-8 and TRBJ1-3, the CDR3 gives the full variable domain: GAGVSQSPRYKVAKRGQDVALRCDPISGHVSLFWYQQALGQGPEFLTYFQNEAQLDKSGLPSDRFFAERPEGSVSTLKIQRTQQEDSAVYLCARPTSIYFGEGSWLTVV.

V is TRBV7-9 and J is TRBJ1-2; D gene uncertain. V lost 8 bases and J lost 8, with 12 bases in between. This CDR3 region has 11 residues. Germline CDR1 is SEHNR and CDR2 is FQNEAQ (reference sequence). The CDR3 sequence: CASAPGVGYTF. CDR3 sequence (DNA): TGTGCCAGCGCACCGGGAGTGGGCTACACCTTC. Drawing the rest from reference TRBV7-9 and TRBJ1-2, the complete variable domain is DTGVSQNPRHKITKRGQNVTFRCDPISEHNRLYWYRQTLGQGPEFLTYFQNEAQLEKSRLLSDRFSAERPKGSFSTLEIQRTEQGDSAMYLCASAPGVGYTFGSGTRLTVV.

This clonotype was observed at least ten times. This chain joins TRBV12-3 or TRBV12-4 and TRBJ1-5; D unclear. Trimming cost V 7 bases and J 7 bases, with 11 bases left between them. The CDR3 has 12 amino acids. In DNA form, the CDR3 reads TGTGCCAGCAACTCAAACGCACAGCCCCAGCATTTT. This gives the protein CASNSNAQPQHF.

As regards this clonotype: A much more abundant neighbour one base away suggests this may be a read error. The DNA for the CDR3 is TGTGCCACCAGTGATCAGGACGGGGGGCTAGATACGCAGTATTTT. It translates to CATSDQDGGLDTQYF. The chain carries TRBV24-1 and TRBJ2-3; TRBD2 is a possible D gene (7 bases). CDR1 KGHDR and CDR2 SFDVKD come from the germline V gene. CDR3 length: 15 residues. Trimming left V 3 bases short and J 5 bases short, with 14 bases between.

J is TRBJ2-7 and V is TRBV6-2 or TRBV6-3, with D tentatively TRBD1 (7 bases). Looked up from germline, CDR1 is MNHEY and CDR2 is SVGEGT. The V gene lost 9 bases and the J gene lost 2 bases, with 20 bases spanning the gap. The CDR3 sequence is 15 residues long. DNA of the CDR3: TGTGCCAGTCTCGAGGGGGGACAGAAGGCCTACGAGCAGTACTTC. Translated: CASLEGGQKAYEQYF.

This clonotype was seen repeatedly, ten times or more. The chain combines TRBV10-3 with TRBJ2-5; TRBD1 might be the D (5 bases). Looked up from germline, CDR1 is ENHRY and CDR2 is SYGVKD. CDR3 length equals 17 residues. V was shortened by 7 bases and J by 2 bases, with 23 bases between the two germline ends. Here the CDR3 reads CAITSPMFLGEQETQYF. The CDR3 DNA reads as TGTGCCATCACCTCCCCCATGTTCTTAGGGGAACAAGAGACCCAGTACTTC.

Regarding this clonotype: This may arise from a read error, as a much more abundant clone is one base away. The V gene is TRBV20-1, the J gene TRBJ2-7; 9 bases fit TRBD2. The CDR3 covers 14 residues. V gave up 3 bases and J gave up 6 bases; unmatched junction bases: 9. In germline, CDR1 is DFQATT, CDR2 SNEGSKA (reference sequence). The CDR3 nucleotides read TGCAGTGCTAGTTTCCAGCGGGGGGCCTCCGAGCAGTACTTC. It is translated as CSASFQRGASEQYF.